The TCR beta chain under discussion was sequenced for a study of beta chain features in type 1 diabetes. Every isolated RNA sample was fully reverse transcribed, so sequencing captured expressed TCRB transcripts. Profiled with immunoSEQ multiplex PCR; TCRdb holds only in-frame clones, not every one. This sample has some 280,000 clones, with roughly an eighth found just once. One heparinised draw of blood, averaging around 120 mL, came from each donor. As to this clone: What it recognizes is unknown.

Study findings and constraints: Across all four CD4+ subsets, people with type 1 diabetes showed modestly shorter TCRB CDR3s.

Trimming removed 2 bases at V and 5 bases at J, with 13 bases between. The CDR3 covers 14 residues. Germline lookup yields CDR1 SGHRS and CDR2 YFSETQ. The TCR was taken from a man younger than 45 with type 1 diabetes. The rearrangement joins TRBV5-1 to TRBJ1-1, with a tentative D call TRBD1 (6 bases). The sequencing input was naive CD4+ T cells from blood. CDR3 DNA: TGCGCCAGCAGCTTCCAGGGGACATGGACTGAAGCTTTCTTT. It translates to CASSFQGTWTEAFF.